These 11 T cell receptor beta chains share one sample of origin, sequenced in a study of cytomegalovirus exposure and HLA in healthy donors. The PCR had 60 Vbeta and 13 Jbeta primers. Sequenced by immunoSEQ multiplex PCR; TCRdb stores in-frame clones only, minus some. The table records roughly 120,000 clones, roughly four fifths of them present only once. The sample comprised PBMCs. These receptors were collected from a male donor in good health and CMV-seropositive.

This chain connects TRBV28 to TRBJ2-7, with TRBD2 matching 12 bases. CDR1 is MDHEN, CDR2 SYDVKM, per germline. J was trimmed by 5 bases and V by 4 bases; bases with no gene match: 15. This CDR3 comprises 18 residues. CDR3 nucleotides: TGTGCCAGCAGTTCCCGGACAGGACTAGCGGGAAAGACCGACGAGCAGTACTTC. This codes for CASSSRTGLAGKTDEQYF.

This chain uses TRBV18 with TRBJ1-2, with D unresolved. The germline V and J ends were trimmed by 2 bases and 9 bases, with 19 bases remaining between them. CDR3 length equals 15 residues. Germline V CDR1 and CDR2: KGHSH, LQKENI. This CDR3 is CASSPIAGSSGSYTF. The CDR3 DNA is TGTGCCAGCTCACCAATCGCAGGCAGCTCCGGGAGCTACACCTTC. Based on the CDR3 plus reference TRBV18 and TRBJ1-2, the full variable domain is NAGVMQNPRHLVRRRGQEARLRCSPMKGHSHVYWYRQLPEEGLKFMVYLQKENIIDESGMPKERFSAEFPKEGPSILRIQQVVRGDSAAYFCASSPIAGSSGSYTFGSGTRLTVV.

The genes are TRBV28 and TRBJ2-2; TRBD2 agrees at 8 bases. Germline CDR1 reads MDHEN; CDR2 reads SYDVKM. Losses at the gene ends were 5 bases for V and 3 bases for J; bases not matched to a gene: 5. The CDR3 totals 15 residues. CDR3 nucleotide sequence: TGTGCCAGCAGTCGCTTACTAGCGGACACCGGGGAGCTGTTTTTT. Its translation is CASSRLLADTGELFF.

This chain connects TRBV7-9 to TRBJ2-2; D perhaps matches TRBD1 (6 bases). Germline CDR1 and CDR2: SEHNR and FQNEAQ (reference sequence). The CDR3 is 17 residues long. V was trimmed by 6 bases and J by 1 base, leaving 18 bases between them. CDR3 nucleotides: TGTGCCAGCAGACACTTGGTTGGGGGCAAGAACACCGGGGAGCTGTTTTTT. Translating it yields CASRHLVGGKNTGELFF.

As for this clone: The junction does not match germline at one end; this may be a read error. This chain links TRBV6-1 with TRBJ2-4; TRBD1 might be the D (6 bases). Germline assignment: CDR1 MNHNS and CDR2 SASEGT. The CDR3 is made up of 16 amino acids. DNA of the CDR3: TGTGCCAGCAGTGCTACAGGGAGCATAGCCAAAAACAGTCAGTACTTC. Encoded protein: CASSATGSIAKNSQYF.

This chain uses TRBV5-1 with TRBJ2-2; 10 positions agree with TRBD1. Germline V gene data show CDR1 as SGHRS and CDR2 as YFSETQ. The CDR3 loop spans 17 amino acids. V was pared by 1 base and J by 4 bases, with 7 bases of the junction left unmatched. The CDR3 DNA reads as TGCGCCAGCAGCTTGCGGGACAGGGGCCAGGGCACCGGGGAGCTGTTTTTT. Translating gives CASSLRDRGQGTGELFF.

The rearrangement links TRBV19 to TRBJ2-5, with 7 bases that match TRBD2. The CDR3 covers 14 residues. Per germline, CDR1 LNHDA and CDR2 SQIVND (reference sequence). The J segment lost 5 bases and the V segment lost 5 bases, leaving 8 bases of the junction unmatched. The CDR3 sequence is CASSPQGGTETQYF. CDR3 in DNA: TGTGCCAGTAGTCCTCAGGGAGGGACGGAGACCCAGTACTTC. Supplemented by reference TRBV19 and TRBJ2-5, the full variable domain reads DGGITQSPKYLFRKEGQNVTLSCEQNLNHDAMYWYRQDPGQGLRLIYYSQIVNDFQKGDIAEGYSVSREKKESFPLTVTSAQKNPTAFYLCASSPQGGTETQYFGPGTRLLVL.

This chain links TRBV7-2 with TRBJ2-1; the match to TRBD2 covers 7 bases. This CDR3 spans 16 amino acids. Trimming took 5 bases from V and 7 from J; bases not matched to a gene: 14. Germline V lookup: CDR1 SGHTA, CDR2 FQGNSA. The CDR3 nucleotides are TGTGCCAGCAGCCCCCTACCTGGGAGGGGAGGGAATGAGCAGTTCTTC. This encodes CASSPLPGRGGNEQFF.

CDR3 nucleotide sequence: TGTGCCAGTAGTATCCCGACAGGTTATAGCAATCAGCCCCAGCATTTT. This encodes CASSIPTGYSNQPQHF. The chain carries TRBV19 and TRBJ1-5; TRBD1 is a possible D gene (6 bases). The CDR3 extends over 16 amino acids. Germline V gene lookup returns CDR1 LNHDA and CDR2 SQIVND (reference sequence). Trimming cost V 3 bases and J 0 bases, with 12 bases left between them.

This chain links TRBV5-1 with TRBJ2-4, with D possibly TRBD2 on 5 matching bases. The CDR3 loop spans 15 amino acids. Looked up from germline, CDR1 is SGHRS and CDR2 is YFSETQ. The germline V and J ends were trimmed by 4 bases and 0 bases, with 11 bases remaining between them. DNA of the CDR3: TGCGCCAGCAGCCCCGATACTAGAGCCAAAAACATTCAGTACTTC. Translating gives CASSPDTRAKNIQYF.

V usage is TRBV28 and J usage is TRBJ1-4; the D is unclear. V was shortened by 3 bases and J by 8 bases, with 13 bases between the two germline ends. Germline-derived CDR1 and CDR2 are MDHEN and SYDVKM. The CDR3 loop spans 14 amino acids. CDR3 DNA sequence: TGTGCCAGCAGTTTGTACGGCCCGGGAGAAAAACTGTTTTTT. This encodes CASSLYGPGEKLFF.